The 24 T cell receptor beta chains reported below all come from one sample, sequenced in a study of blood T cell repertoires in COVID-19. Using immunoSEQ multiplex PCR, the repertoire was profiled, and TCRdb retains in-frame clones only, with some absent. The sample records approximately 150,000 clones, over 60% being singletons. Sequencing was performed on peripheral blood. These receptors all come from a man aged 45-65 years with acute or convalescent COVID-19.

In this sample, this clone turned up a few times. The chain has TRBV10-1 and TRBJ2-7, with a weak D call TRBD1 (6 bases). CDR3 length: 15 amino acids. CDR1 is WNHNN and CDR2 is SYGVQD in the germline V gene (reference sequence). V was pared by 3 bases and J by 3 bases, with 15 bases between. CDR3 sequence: CASSERTVIYYEQYV. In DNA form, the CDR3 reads TGCGCCAGCAGTGAAAGGACAGTCATATACTACGAGCAGTACGTC.

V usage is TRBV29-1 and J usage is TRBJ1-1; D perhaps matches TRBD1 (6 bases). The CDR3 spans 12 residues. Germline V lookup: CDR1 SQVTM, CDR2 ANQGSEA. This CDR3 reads CKRGGGNTEAFF. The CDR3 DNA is TGCAAAAGGGGAGGGGGGAACACTGAAGCTTTCTTT. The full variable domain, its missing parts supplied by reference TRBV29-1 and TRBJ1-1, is SAVISQKPSRDICQRGTSLTIQCQVDSQVTMMFWYRQQPGQSLTLIATANQGSEATYESGFVIDKFPISRPNLTFSTLTVSNMSPEDSSIYLCKRGGGNTEAFFGQGTRLTVV.

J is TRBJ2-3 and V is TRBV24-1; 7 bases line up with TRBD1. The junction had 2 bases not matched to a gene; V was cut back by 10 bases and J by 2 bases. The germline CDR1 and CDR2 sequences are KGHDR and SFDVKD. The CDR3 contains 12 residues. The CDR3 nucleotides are TGTGCCACGGGACAGTCCACAGATACGCAGTATTTT. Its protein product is CATGQSTDTQYF.

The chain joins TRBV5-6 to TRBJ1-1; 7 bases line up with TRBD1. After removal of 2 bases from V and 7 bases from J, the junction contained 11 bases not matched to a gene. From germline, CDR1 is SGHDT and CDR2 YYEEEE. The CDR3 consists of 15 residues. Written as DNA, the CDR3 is TGTGCCAGCAGCTTTACAGGGGAGTTTTTCGGTGAAGCTTTCTTT. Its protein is CASSFTGEFFGEAFF.

CDR3 nucleotide sequence: TGTGCCAGCTCACTTGATTTTTCCGGGACTAGCGGGGGGATGAATGAGCAGTTCTTC. It translates to CASSLDFSGTSGGMNEQFF. The chain recombines TRBV18 with TRBJ2-1, with 15 bases fitting TRBD2. CDR3 length: 19 residues. Germline values: CDR1 KGHSH, CDR2 LQKENI. V lost 4 bases and J lost 7; bases outside the gene matches: 14. Filled out from reference TRBV18 and TRBJ2-1, the complete variable domain reads NAGVMQNPRHLVRRRGQEARLRCSPMKGHSHVYWYRQLPEEGLKFMVYLQKENIIDESGMPKERFSAEFPKEGPSILRIQQVVRGDSAAYFCASSLDFSGTSGGMNEQFFGPGTRLTVL.

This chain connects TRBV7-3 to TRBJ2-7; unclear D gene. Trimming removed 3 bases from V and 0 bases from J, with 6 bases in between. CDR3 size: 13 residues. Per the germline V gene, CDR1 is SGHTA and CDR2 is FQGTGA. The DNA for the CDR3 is TGTGCCAGCAGCTTTAGAAACTCCTACGAGCAGTACTTC. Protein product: CASSFRNSYEQYF. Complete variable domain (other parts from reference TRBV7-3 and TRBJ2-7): GAGVSQTPSNKVTEKGKYVELRCDPISGHTALYWYRQSLGQGPEFLIYFQGTGAADDSGLPNDRFFAVRPEGSVSTLKIQRTERGDSAVYLCASSFRNSYEQYFGPGTRLTVT.

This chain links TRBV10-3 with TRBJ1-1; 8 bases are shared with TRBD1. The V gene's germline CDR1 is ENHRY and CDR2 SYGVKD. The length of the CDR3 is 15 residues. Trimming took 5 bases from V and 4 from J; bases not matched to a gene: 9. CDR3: CAISPRGQGFTEAFF. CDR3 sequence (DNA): TGTGCCATCAGTCCCCGTGGACAGGGATTCACTGAAGCTTTCTTT.

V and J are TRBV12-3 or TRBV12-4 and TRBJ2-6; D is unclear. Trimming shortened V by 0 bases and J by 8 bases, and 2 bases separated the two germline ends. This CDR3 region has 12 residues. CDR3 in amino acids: CASSLASNVLTF. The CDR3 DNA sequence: TGTGCCAGCAGTTTAGCCTCCAACGTCCTGACTTTC.

The CDR3 sequence is CASRRDYLARDTDTQYF. DNA for the CDR3: TGTGCCAGCAGGAGGGACTACTTGGCGAGGGACACAGATACGCAGTATTTT. The chain employs TRBV7-8 and TRBJ2-3, with 7 bases lining up with TRBD2. The CDR3 runs 17 residues. Per germline, CDR1 SGHVS and CDR2 FQNEAQ. Trimming cost V 6 bases and J 2 bases; bases outside gene matches: 14.

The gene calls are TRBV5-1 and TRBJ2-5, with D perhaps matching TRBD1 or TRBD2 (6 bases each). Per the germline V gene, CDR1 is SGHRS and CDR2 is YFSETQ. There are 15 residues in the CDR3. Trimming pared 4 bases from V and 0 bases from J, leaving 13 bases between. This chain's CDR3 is CASSLGAGNQETQYF. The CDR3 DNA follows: TGCGCCAGCAGCCTGGGGGCGGGGAACCAAGAGACCCAGTACTTC.

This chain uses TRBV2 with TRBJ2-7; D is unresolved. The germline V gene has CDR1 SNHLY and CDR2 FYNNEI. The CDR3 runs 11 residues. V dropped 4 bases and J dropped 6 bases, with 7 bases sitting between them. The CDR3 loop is CASSGSSEQYF. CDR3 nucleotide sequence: TGTGCCAGCAGTGGTAGTTCCGAGCAGTACTTC.

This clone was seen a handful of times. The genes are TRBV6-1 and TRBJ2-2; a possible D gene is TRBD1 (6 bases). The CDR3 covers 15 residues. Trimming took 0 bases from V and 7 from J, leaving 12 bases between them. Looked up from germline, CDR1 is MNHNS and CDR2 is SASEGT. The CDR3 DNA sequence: TGTGCCAGCAGTGAAGCCCGACCAGGGGACGGGGAGCTGTTTTTT. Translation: CASSEARPGDGELFF.

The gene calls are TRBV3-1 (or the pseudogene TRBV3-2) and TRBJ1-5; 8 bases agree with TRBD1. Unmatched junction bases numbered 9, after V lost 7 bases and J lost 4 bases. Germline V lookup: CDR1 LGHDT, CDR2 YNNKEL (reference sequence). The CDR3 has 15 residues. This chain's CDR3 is CASTYKDRENQPQHF. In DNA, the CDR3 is TGTGCCAGCACTTACAAGGACAGGGAAAATCAGCCCCAGCATTTT.

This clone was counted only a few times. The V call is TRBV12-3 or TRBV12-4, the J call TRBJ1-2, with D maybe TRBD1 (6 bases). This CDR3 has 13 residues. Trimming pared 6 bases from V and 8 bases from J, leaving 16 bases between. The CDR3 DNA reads TGTGCCAGCAGCCATGACAGGAGAGGAGGCTACACCTTC. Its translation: CASSHDRRGGYTF.

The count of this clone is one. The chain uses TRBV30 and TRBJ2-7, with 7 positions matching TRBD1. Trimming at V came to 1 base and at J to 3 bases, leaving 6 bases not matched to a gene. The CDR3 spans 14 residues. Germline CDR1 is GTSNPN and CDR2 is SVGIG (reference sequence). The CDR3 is CAWSERTGHYEQYF. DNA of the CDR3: TGTGCCTGGAGTGAGAGGACAGGACACTACGAGCAGTACTTC.

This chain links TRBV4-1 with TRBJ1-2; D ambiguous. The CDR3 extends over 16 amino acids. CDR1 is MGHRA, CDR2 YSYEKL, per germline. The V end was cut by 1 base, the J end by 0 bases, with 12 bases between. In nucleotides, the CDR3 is TGCGCCAGCAGCCAAGGCCCGACACGGTCTAACTATGGCTACACCTTC. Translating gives CASSQGPTRSNYGYTF.

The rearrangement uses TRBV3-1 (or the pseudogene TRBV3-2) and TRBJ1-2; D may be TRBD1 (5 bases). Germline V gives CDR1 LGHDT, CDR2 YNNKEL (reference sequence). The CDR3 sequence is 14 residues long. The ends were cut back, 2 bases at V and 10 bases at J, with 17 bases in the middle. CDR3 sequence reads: CASSQKGLGGYYTF. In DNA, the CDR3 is TGTGCCAGCAGCCAAAAGGGACTGGGTGGTTACTACACCTTC.

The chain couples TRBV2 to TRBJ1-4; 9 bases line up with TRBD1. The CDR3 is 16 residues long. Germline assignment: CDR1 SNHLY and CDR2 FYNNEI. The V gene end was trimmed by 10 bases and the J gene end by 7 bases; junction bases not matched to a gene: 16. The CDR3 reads CATVTYRGRGSEKLFF. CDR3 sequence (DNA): TGTGCCACCGTAACATACAGGGGGCGCGGGAGTGAAAAACTGTTTTTT.

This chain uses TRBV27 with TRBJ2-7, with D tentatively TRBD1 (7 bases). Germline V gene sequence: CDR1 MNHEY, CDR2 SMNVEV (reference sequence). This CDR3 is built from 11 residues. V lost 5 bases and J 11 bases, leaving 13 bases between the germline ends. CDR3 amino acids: CASSILRGEYV. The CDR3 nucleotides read TGTGCCAGCAGTATCCTCAGGGGGGAGTACGTC.

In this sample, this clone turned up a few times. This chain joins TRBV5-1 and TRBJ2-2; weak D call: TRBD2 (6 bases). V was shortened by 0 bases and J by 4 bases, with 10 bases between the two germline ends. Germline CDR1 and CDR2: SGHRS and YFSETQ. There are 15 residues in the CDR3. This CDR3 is CASSLAGAGTGELFF. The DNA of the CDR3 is TGCGCCAGCAGCTTGGCCGGAGCGGGCACCGGGGAGCTGTTTTTT.

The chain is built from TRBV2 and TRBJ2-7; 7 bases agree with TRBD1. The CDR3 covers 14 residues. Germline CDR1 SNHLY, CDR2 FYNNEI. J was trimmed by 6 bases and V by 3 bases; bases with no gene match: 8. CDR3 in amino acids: CASSDLRDRTEQYV. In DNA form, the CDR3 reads TGTGCCAGCAGTGATCTCCGGGACAGAACCGAGCAGTACGTC.

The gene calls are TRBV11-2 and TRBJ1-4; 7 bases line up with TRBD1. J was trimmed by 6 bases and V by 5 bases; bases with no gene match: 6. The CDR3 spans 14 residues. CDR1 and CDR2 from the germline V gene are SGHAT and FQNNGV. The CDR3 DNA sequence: TGTGCCAGCAGCGGCAGGGGGAAGGATGAAAAACTGTTTTTT. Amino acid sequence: CASSGRGKDEKLFF.

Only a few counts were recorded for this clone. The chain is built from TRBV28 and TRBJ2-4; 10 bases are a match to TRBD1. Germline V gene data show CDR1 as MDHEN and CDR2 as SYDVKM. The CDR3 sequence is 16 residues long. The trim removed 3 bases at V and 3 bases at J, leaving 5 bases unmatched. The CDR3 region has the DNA TGTGCCAGCAGTTTCGGGGGGACAGGGGTCAAAAACATTCAGTACTTC. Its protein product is CASSFGGTGVKNIQYF.

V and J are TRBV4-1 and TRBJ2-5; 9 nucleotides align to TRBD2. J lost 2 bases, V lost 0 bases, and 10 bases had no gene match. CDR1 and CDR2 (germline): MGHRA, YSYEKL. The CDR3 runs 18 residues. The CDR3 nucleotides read TGCGCCAGCAGCCAAGAACTCGGGCTAGCGGGGACACAAGAGACCCAGTACTTC. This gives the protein CASSQELGLAGTQETQYF.